A single sample is the source of the 31 T cell receptor beta chains below, sequenced in a study of response to subunit inactivated influenza vaccine. TCRdb called the RT-PCR reads again in MiXCR, with one record for every CDR3 protein. The sample holds over 750,000 distinct CDR3 sequences, approximately 22% seen once. The sample was PBMCs from blood, taken roughly 5 days after vaccination. The receptors come from a man aged 50-60 years who received an inactivated influenza vaccine.

This clonotype was counted only a few times. At one of its ends the junction is not consistent with the germline gene, which may arise from a read error. The chain uses TRBV28 and TRBJ2-1; 11 bases align to TRBD2. The CDR3 is 19 residues long. Germline V CDR1 and CDR2: MDHEN, SYDVKM. The CDR3 loop is CASSLGTVSGGGSYNEQSF. CDR3 nucleotide sequence: TGTGCCAGCAGTTTAGGGACGGTTAGCGGGGGGGGGTCCTACAATGAGCAGTCCTTC.

This clonotype came up many times. This sequence joins TRBV14 and TRBJ2-7; a possible D gene is TRBD2 (5 bases). Trimming removed 4 bases from V and 7 bases from J, with 14 bases in between. Germline assignment: CDR1 SGHDN and CDR2 FVKESK. The CDR3 has 13 amino acids. The CDR3 nucleotides are TGTGCCAGCAGCCCGAACGGGGTTGGGGAGCAGTACTTC. As protein: CASSPNGVGEQYF.

This clonotype was counted only a few times. The chain couples TRBV6-1 to TRBJ2-3, with D perhaps TRBD2 (6 bases). There are 16 residues in the CDR3. Germline V gene sequence: CDR1 MNHNS, CDR2 SASEGT. V lost 6 bases to trimming and J lost 4 bases, with 20 bases between them. The CDR3 is CASRLGAGSHSDTQYF. CDR3 sequence (DNA): TGTGCCAGCAGGCTAGGAGCGGGCTCCCACTCAGATACGCAGTATTTT.

The J gene is TRBJ2-7, the V gene TRBV12-3 or TRBV12-4; 10 bases line up with TRBD2. The CDR3 consists of 15 residues. With 5 bases clipped from V and 2 bases from J, the junction kept 6 bases outside the gene matches. This chain's CDR3 is CASSDPSGGTYEQYF. The CDR3 DNA reads as TGTGCCAGCAGTGATCCTAGCGGGGGCACCTACGAGCAGTACTTC.

The V call is TRBV20-1, the J call TRBJ1-5; 10 bases align to TRBD1. Per germline, CDR1 DFQATT and CDR2 SNEGSKA (reference sequence). The V gene end was trimmed by 1 base and the J gene end by 6 bases; junction bases not matched to a gene: 3. This CDR3 is 14 amino acids long. The CDR3 is CSARGTGGVQPQHF. The CDR3 DNA follows: TGCAGTGCTAGAGGGACAGGGGGAGTTCAGCCCCAGCATTTT.

J is TRBJ1-2 and V is TRBV20-1, with D possibly TRBD1 on 5 matching bases. This CDR3 is 13 amino acids long. V was pared by 6 bases and J by 5 bases, with 16 bases between. Germline CDR1 and CDR2: DFQATT and SNEGSKA (reference sequence). CDR3 protein: CSAKPGGEYGYTF. DNA of the CDR3: TGCAGTGCAAAACCGGGGGGGGAGTATGGCTACACCTTC.

The V gene is TRBV10-3, the J gene TRBJ1-1; tentatively, D is TRBD1 (6 bases). V lost 2 bases and J 4 bases, leaving 17 bases between the germline ends. CDR1 and CDR2 (germline): ENHRY, SYGVKD. The CDR3 is 16 residues long. The CDR3 sequence is CAISEDFQGPSTEAFF. DNA for the CDR3: TGTGCCATCAGTGAGGATTTCCAGGGGCCGAGCACTGAAGCTTTCTTT.

The chain recombines TRBV5-5 with TRBJ2-3; D gene ambiguous. Germline V gene lookup returns CDR1 SGHKS and CDR2 YYEKEE (reference sequence). The CDR3 is 16 residues long. With 0 bases removed from V and 0 bases from J, the gap between germline ends came to 11 bases. DNA for the CDR3: TGTGCCAGCAGCTTGGTCGCAGGACGTAGCACAGATACGCAGTATTTT. This translates into CASSLVAGRSTDTQYF. Full variable domain (outside the CDR3, taken from reference TRBV5-5 and TRBJ2-3): DAGVTQSPTHLIKTRGQQVTLRCSPISGHKSVSWYQQVLGQGPQFIFQYYEKEERGRGNFPDRFSARQFPNYSSELNVNALLLGDSALYLCASSLVAGRSTDTQYFGPGTRLTVL.

The chain recombines TRBV7-9 with TRBJ2-7, with D perhaps being TRBD1 or TRBD2 (5 bases each). Germline values: CDR1 SEHNR, CDR2 FQNEAQ (reference sequence). The CDR3 spans 14 residues. Trimming pared 5 bases from V and 5 bases from J, leaving 16 bases between. For the CDR3, the DNA is TGTGCCAGCAGCCTGTCAGGGAGCACCCACGAGCAGTACTTC. This encodes CASSLSGSTHEQYF.

The chain is built from TRBV28 and TRBJ2-1; 8 bases are shared with TRBD2. V shed 1 base and J 15 bases; nucleotides not matched to a gene: 14. Germline lookup yields CDR1 MDHEN and CDR2 SYDVKM. The CDR3 is made up of 15 amino acids. The CDR3 reads CASSLSARGAGGGFF. CDR3 nucleotides: TGTGCCAGCAGTTTATCGGCCCGGGGTGCGGGAGGAGGGTTCTTC. Drawing the rest from reference TRBV28 and TRBJ2-1, the complete variable domain is DVKVTQSSRYLVKRTGEKVFLECVQDMDHENMFWYRQDPGLGLRLIYFSYDVKMKEKGDIPEGYSVSREKKERFSLILESASTNQTSMYLCASSLSARGAGGGFFGPGTRLTVL.

V and J are TRBV4-1 and TRBJ1-2; no definite D call. The V gene lost 3 bases and the J gene lost 4 bases, with 9 bases spanning the gap. Germline assignment: CDR1 MGHRA and CDR2 YSYEKL. The CDR3 extends over 13 amino acids. As DNA, the CDR3 is TGCGCCAGCAGCCAGACGAACGGCTATGGCTACACCTTC. It yields the protein CASSQTNGYGYTF.

This clonotype has only a few counts. In DNA form, the CDR3 reads TGTGCCAGCAGCTTAACACCTAAGCCGAACACCGGGGAGCTGTTTTTT. It translates to CASSLTPKPNTGELFF. The chain recombines TRBV7-9 with TRBJ2-2; D unresolved. Germline CDR1 SEHNR, CDR2 FQNEAQ (reference sequence). The CDR3 sequence is 16 residues long. V shed 2 bases and J shed 0 bases, with 10 bases lying between them.

This clonotype was seen ten or more times. The CDR3 loop is CASSGALNEKLFF. The DNA of the CDR3 is TGTGCCAGCAGCGGGGCCCTAAATGAAAAACTGTTTTTT. The chain couples TRBV9 to TRBJ1-4; D is unclear. Trimming took 3 bases from V and 5 from J, leaving 8 bases between them. Germline CDR1 SGDLS, CDR2 YYNGEE. There are 13 residues in the CDR3.

V gene TRBV6-5 combines with J gene TRBJ2-1; TRBD2 matches 7 bases. The CDR3 totals 18 residues. CDR1 and CDR2 from the germline V gene are MNHEY and SVGAGI. Germline trimming cut 2 bases from V and 0 bases from J; bases unmatched to any gene: 10. CDR3: CASSYRPPGLNSYNEQFF. The CDR3 coding sequence is TGTGCCAGCAGTTACCGCCCACCGGGACTAAACTCCTACAATGAGCAGTTCTTC.

This clonotype was recorded a few times. The gene calls are TRBV13 and TRBJ2-1; 7 nucleotides match TRBD2. Germline V gene sequence: CDR1 PRHDT, CDR2 FYEKMQ (reference sequence). Germline trimming cut 4 bases from V and 2 bases from J; bases unmatched to any gene: 5. This CDR3 comprises 15 residues. This CDR3 is CASSSGTTPYNEQFF. CDR3 DNA sequence: TGTGCCAGCAGCTCCGGGACTACCCCCTACAATGAGCAGTTCTTC. Using reference TRBV13 and TRBJ2-1 for the parts outside the CDR3, the full variable domain is AAGVIQSPRHLIKEKRETATLKCYPIPRHDTVYWYQQGPGQDPQFLISFYEKMQSDKGSIPDRFSAQQFSDYHSELNMSSLELGDSALYFCASSSGTTPYNEQFFGPGTRLTVL.

This chain connects TRBV7-9 to TRBJ2-7; no definite D call. There are 14 residues in the CDR3. V was clipped by 1 base and J by 5 bases, with 12 bases between them. Germline V lookup: CDR1 SEHNR, CDR2 FQNEAQ (reference sequence). CDR3 DNA: TGTGCCAGCAGCTTAGATAGAGAGGTCCACGAGCAGTACTTC. This codes for CASSLDREVHEQYF.

Only a few counts were recorded for this clonotype. V and J are TRBV4-1 and TRBJ1-2; D perhaps matches TRBD1 (5 bases). The CDR3 has 15 amino acids. Deletions cut 1 base from V and 4 bases from J, with 13 bases between. Germline assignment: CDR1 MGHRA and CDR2 YSYEKL. This chain's CDR3 is CASSQGGLGGYGYTF. CDR3 bases: TGCGCCAGCAGCCAAGGGGGACTGGGGGGCTATGGCTACACCTTC.

The chain employs TRBV7-2 and TRBJ2-2; 11 positions match TRBD1. Germline values: CDR1 SGHTA, CDR2 FQGNSA. This CDR3 comprises 19 residues. With V trimmed by 3 bases and J by 4 bases, 13 bases remained unmatched. CDR3 bases: TGTGCCAGCAGCTTCCTTAAATCCCCCGGGACAGGGGGCACCGGGGAGCTGTTTTTT. Its protein product is CASSFLKSPGTGGTGELFF. The complete variable domain, with remaining parts taken from reference TRBV7-2 and TRBJ2-2, reads GAGVSQSPSNKVTEKGKDVELRCDPISGHTALYWYRQSLGQGLEFLIYFQGNSAPDKSGLPSDRFSAERTGGSVSTLTIQRTQQEDSAVYLCASSFLKSPGTGGTGELFFGEGSRLTVL.

In regard to this clonotype: This may be a read error: a much more frequent sequence differs by one nucleotide. The CDR3 sequence is CAISKDSYGYTF. The CDR3 nucleotides read TGTGCCATCAGTAAAGACAGCTATGGCTACACCTTC. The gene calls are TRBV7-9 and TRBJ1-2; weak D call: TRBD1 (5 bases). CDR1 and CDR2 (germline): SEHNR, FQNEAQ (reference sequence). The CDR3 is made up of 12 amino acids. Between the trimmed V and J ends, which lost 10 bases and 4 bases, there was a span of 13 bases.

This clonotype was found a few times. The V call is TRBV7-2, the J call TRBJ2-5, with 9 nucleotides matching TRBD2. From germline, CDR1 is SGHTA and CDR2 FQGNSA. The CDR3 sequence is 16 residues long. V shed 5 bases, J shed 5 bases, and the junction held 12 bases outside the gene matches. DNA of the CDR3: TGTGCCAGCAGCCGAAACACGGTAGCGGGAGTTGAGACCCAGTACTTC. This translates into CASSRNTVAGVETQYF.

This chain joins TRBV4-1 and TRBJ2-3; possibly TRBD1 for D (6 bases). The CDR3 loop spans 14 amino acids. CDR1 is MGHRA, CDR2 YSYEKL, per germline. Trimming pared 1 base from V and 5 bases from J, leaving 10 bases between. The CDR3 sequence: CASSQATGRDTQYF. In DNA, the CDR3 is TGCGCCAGCAGCCAAGCGACAGGTCGAGATACGCAGTATTTT.

This clonotype has more than one count but fewer than ten. This chain connects TRBV5-1 to TRBJ1-6, with D possibly TRBD1 on 5 matching bases. Germline V lookup: CDR1 SGHRS, CDR2 YFSETQ. Trimming removed 7 bases from V and 0 bases from J, with 11 bases in between. The length of the CDR3 is 15 residues. CDR3 DNA: TGCGCCAGCGCCAGGGAGAGCTCCTATAATTCACCCCTCCACTTT. This sequence encodes CASARESSYNSPLHF.

This clonotype came up a few times. J is TRBJ2-7 and V is TRBV20-1; 9 nucleotides agree with TRBD2. V lost 3 bases, J lost 2 bases, and 5 bases stayed unmatched. This CDR3 has 14 residues. The germline CDR1 and CDR2 sequences are DFQATT and SNEGSKA (reference sequence). The CDR3 spells CSASMRGGAYEQYF. Here the CDR3 DNA reads TGCAGTGCTAGTATGCGGGGGGGCGCCTACGAGCAGTACTTC.

This clonotype came up many times. The chain carries TRBV12-3 or TRBV12-4 and TRBJ2-5; no reliable D call. The V end was cut by 3 bases, the J end by 2 bases, with 7 bases between. This CDR3 has 13 amino acids. The CDR3 nucleotides read TGTGCCAGCAGTTTTAACCAGCAAGAGACCCAGTACTTC. Translated, it gives CASSFNQQETQYF.

The rearrangement links TRBV4-3 to TRBJ2-3; D possibly corresponds to TRBD2 (6 bases). Trimming removed 4 bases from V and 2 bases from J, with 16 bases in between. The CDR3 runs 16 residues. Looked up from germline, CDR1 is LGHNA and CDR2 is YSLEER. The CDR3 bases are TGCGCCAGCAGCCTTGGAGGGATGTCTAACACAGATACGCAGTATTTT. This gives the protein CASSLGGMSNTDTQYF.

This chain joins TRBV19 and TRBJ2-2, with D perhaps being TRBD1 or TRBD2 (5 bases each). The CDR3 length is 15 residues. The germline gives CDR1 LNHDA, CDR2 SQIVND (reference sequence). V lost 7 bases and J lost 3, with 15 bases in between. Here the CDR3 DNA reads TGTGCCAGTACCCGTCGGGGCCGGGACACCGGGGAGCTGTTTTTT. It is translated as CASTRRGRDTGELFF.

This clonotype was seen a few times. The chain has TRBV6-2 or TRBV6-3 and TRBJ2-7, with TRBD2 as a possible D gene (6 bases). The CDR3 is 15 residues long. In germline, CDR1 is MNHEY, CDR2 SVGEGT. Trimming shortened V by 2 bases and J by 3 bases, and 14 bases separated the two germline ends. The CDR3 loop reads CASSYEGVGLYEQYF. Here the CDR3 DNA reads TGTGCCAGCAGTTACGAGGGCGTGGGACTCTACGAGCAGTACTTC.

This clonotype has more than one count but fewer than ten. The rearrangement joins TRBV15 to TRBJ2-4; D uncertain. Germline V lookup: CDR1 LNHNV, CDR2 YYDKDF (reference sequence). The CDR3 contains 12 residues. V lost 3 bases to trimming and J lost 5 bases, with 5 bases between them. The CDR3 DNA follows: TGTGCCACCAGCAGGGCGCAAAACATTCAGTACTTC. Translation: CATSRAQNIQYF.

The chain carries TRBV6-2 or TRBV6-3 and TRBJ2-3; D gene unclear. The ends were cut back, 2 bases at V and 2 bases at J, with 8 bases in the middle. The CDR3 runs 14 residues. Germline CDR1 and CDR2: MNHEY and SVGEGT. The CDR3 region is CASSYTRNTDTQYF. CDR3 DNA sequence: TGTGCCAGCAGTTACACCCGAAACACAGATACGCAGTATTTT.

V is TRBV5-1 and J is TRBJ2-7, with D perhaps TRBD1 or TRBD2 (6 bases each). Trimming took off 4 bases at V and 3 bases at J, with 17 bases between the two ends. This CDR3 is built from 15 residues. Germline V lookup: CDR1 SGHRS, CDR2 YFSETQ. The CDR3 here is CASSRGAGDFYEQYF. The CDR3 DNA reads as TGCGCCAGCAGCCGCGGGGCAGGGGATTTCTACGAGCAGTACTTC.

This clonotype was picked up a small number of times. V gene TRBV4-1 combines with J gene TRBJ1-2, with D maybe TRBD1 (5 bases). Germline CDR1 MGHRA, CDR2 YSYEKL. The CDR3 runs to 13 residues. V shed 5 bases and J shed 6 bases, with 13 bases lying between them. The CDR3 loop is CASSRGVGDGYTF. The CDR3 DNA reads as TGCGCCAGCAGCAGAGGGGTGGGCGATGGCTACACCTTC.